The 23 T cell receptor beta chains below were found in one sample sequenced in a study of blood T cell repertoires in COVID-19. Data came from immunoSEQ multiplex PCR; TCRdb stores just in-frame clones and leaves some out. The table records about 70,000 clones, roughly 85% of them present only once. Sequenced input: peripheral blood. The receptors shown here come from a woman in her sixties with acute or convalescent COVID-19.

A word on this clone: The junction departs from germline at one end; a sequencing error may be responsible. This sequence joins TRBV7-7 and TRBJ1-3, with D uncertain. Germline assignment: CDR1 SSHAT and CDR2 FNYEAQ (reference sequence). The CDR3 covers 16 residues. Here the CDR3 reads CASSPPLRYCGNTIYF. CDR3 in DNA: TGTGCTAGCAGCCCTCCTCTCCGTTATTGTGGAAACACCATATATTTT. The whole variable domain, filled in from reference TRBV7-7 and TRBJ1-3, reads GAGVSQSPRYKVTKRGQDVTLRCDPISSHATLYWYQQALGQGPEFLTYFNYEAQPDKSGLPSDRFSAERPEGSISTLTIQRTEQRDSAMYRCASSPPLRYCGNTIYFGEGSWLTVV.

This chain joins TRBV10-3 and TRBJ1-1; weak D call: TRBD1 (5 bases). V lost 2 bases to trimming and J lost 4 bases, with 8 bases between them. CDR1 is ENHRY and CDR2 is SYGVKD in the germline V gene. The CDR3 spans 13 residues. DNA for the CDR3: TGTGCCATCAGTGAGGTGGGGGGCACTGAAGCTTTCTTT. Encoded protein: CAISEVGGTEAFF.

The gene calls are TRBV11-2 and TRBJ1-6; D possibly corresponds to TRBD1 (5 bases). This CDR3 is built from 15 residues. Germline V gives CDR1 SGHAT, CDR2 FQNNGV. V was trimmed by 5 bases and J by 7 bases, leaving 15 bases between them. The CDR3 region is CASSLSAAGNSPLHF. The CDR3 DNA follows: TGTGCCAGCAGCCTCTCCGCGGCAGGGAATTCACCCCTCCACTTT.

The rearrangement uses TRBV7-3 and TRBJ1-1; a possible D gene is TRBD1 (6 bases). The V end was cut by 7 bases, the J end by 4 bases, with 28 bases between. Germline V gene data show CDR1 as SGHTA and CDR2 as FQGTGA. This CDR3 is 18 amino acids long. The CDR3 loop is CASIVLRDNEMRFTEAFF. The CDR3 DNA follows: TGTGCCAGCATCGTACTCCGGGACAATGAGATGCGGTTCACTGAAGCTTTCTTT.

This rearrangement joins TRBV7-8 to TRBJ1-2, with 10 bases matching TRBD1. The V segment lost 5 bases and the J segment 6 bases; nucleotides outside the gene matches: 6. The CDR3 is 14 residues long. Germline lookup yields CDR1 SGHVS and CDR2 FQNEAQ. As DNA, the CDR3 is TGTGCCAGCAGCGCCGGGACAGGGGTTAATGGCTACACCTTC. This translates into CASSAGTGVNGYTF.

The V call is TRBV3-1 (or the pseudogene TRBV3-2), the J call TRBJ1-6, with 8 bases lining up with TRBD1. The V and J ends lost 4 bases and 8 bases, in that order; junction bases with no gene match: 4. In germline, CDR1 is LGHDT, CDR2 YNNKEL (reference sequence). The CDR3 loop spans 14 amino acids. The CDR3 region is CASSRRQGYSPLHF. The CDR3 DNA follows: TGTGCCAGCAGCCGACGACAGGGGTATTCACCCCTCCACTTT.

The V and J genes are TRBV5-4 and TRBJ2-7; 10 positions agree with TRBD1. The CDR3 contains 17 residues. V dropped 5 bases and J dropped 4; count of bases not matched to a gene: 15. Germline V gene sequence: CDR1 SGHNT, CDR2 YYREEE (reference sequence). CDR3 DNA: TGTGCCAGCAGAACCTCCGGCTGGGGACAGGGGACTTACGAGCAGTACTTC. This sequence encodes CASRTSGWGQGTYEQYF.

The CDR3 DNA is TGTGCCAGCAGCACGAAGAGGAGCCACATGAACACTGAAGCTTTCTTT. Translation: CASSTKRSHMNTEAFF. The chain employs TRBV5-6 and TRBJ1-1; D not resolved. Germline V CDR1 and CDR2: SGHDT, YYEEEE. The CDR3 has 16 residues. V lost 4 bases and J 0 bases, leaving 16 bases between the germline ends.

V is TRBV19 and J is TRBJ2-2, with TRBD1 matching over 11 bases. Germline V gives CDR1 LNHDA, CDR2 SQIVND (reference sequence). V lost 6 bases to trimming and J lost 7 bases; unmatched junction nucleotides: 7. The CDR3 consists of 15 residues. The DNA for the CDR3 is TGTGCCAGTAGCCTGGACAGGGGGCAAAGCGGGGAGCTGTTTTTT. As protein: CASSLDRGQSGELFF.

The J gene is TRBJ1-1, the V gene TRBV2; D gene ambiguous. The V gene's germline CDR1 is SNHLY and CDR2 FYNNEI. Between the trimmed V and J ends, which lost 0 bases and 3 bases, there was a span of 20 bases. The CDR3 has 18 amino acids. The CDR3 is CASSEAPLSRGGDTEAFF. DNA for the CDR3: TGTGCCAGCAGTGAAGCGCCCCTAAGTAGAGGCGGTGACACTGAAGCTTTCTTT.

CDR3 coding DNA: TGTGCCAGTAGTGTCGGACTGAAAACCTACGAGCAGTACTTC. As protein: CASSVGLKTYEQYF. This chain uses TRBV19 with TRBJ2-7; tentatively, D is TRBD2 (5 bases). In germline, CDR1 is LNHDA, CDR2 SQIVND (reference sequence). The CDR3 consists of 14 residues. The V end was cut by 5 bases, the J end by 2 bases, with 13 bases between.

This rearrangement joins TRBV18 to TRBJ1-2; 7 positions agree with TRBD1. The CDR3 loop spans 14 amino acids. Germline V lookup: CDR1 KGHSH, CDR2 LQKENI. J was trimmed by 8 bases and V by 5 bases; bases with no gene match: 11. DNA for the CDR3: TGTGCCAGCTCAACTCAGGGACAGAGGGGCGGCTACACCTTC. Translating gives CASSTQGQRGGYTF. The whole variable domain, filled in from reference TRBV18 and TRBJ1-2, reads NAGVMQNPRHLVRRRGQEARLRCSPMKGHSHVYWYRQLPEEGLKFMVYLQKENIIDESGMPKERFSAEFPKEGPSILRIQQVVRGDSAAYFCASSTQGQRGGYTFGSGTRLTVV.

The CDR3 bases are TGTGCCAGCAGCTTTAACAGCCAGGTTGACTACACCTTC. Amino acids: CASSFNSQVDYTF. The chain carries TRBV7-2 and TRBJ1-2; D is unresolved. The V gene's germline CDR1 is SGHTA and CDR2 FQGNSA. This CDR3 spans 13 amino acids. The V end lost 3 bases, the J end lost 10 bases, and 15 bases lay between the germline ends.

This clone was observed a single time. The gene calls are TRBV19 and TRBJ1-5, with a possible D match to TRBD1 (5 bases). V lost 3 bases to trimming and J lost 2 bases, with 14 bases between them. Germline-derived CDR1 and CDR2 are LNHDA and SQIVND (reference sequence). The CDR3 consists of 16 residues. This chain's CDR3 is CASSIREGWGNQPQHF. The CDR3 bases are TGTGCCAGTAGTATCCGGGAGGGGTGGGGCAATCAGCCCCAGCATTTT.

This clone has only one observation. The chain employs TRBV9 and TRBJ1-1; D is unclear. CDR1 and CDR2 from the germline V gene are SGDLS and YYNGEE. V gave up 7 bases and J gave up 2 bases, with 15 bases separating them. This CDR3 region has 14 residues. The CDR3 sequence is CASSVWAGNTEAFF. For the CDR3, the DNA is TGTGCCAGCTCGGTCTGGGCGGGAAACACTGAAGCTTTCTTT. Looking up the rest from reference TRBV9 and TRBJ1-1 gives the full variable domain: DSGVTQTPKHLITATGQRVTLRCSPRSGDLSVYWYQQSLDQGLQFLIQYYNGEERAKGNILERFSAQQFPDLHSELNLSSLELGDSALYFCASSVWAGNTEAFFGQGTRLTVV.

This chain uses TRBV20-1 with TRBJ1-2; D is possibly TRBD1 (6 bases). The CDR3 is made up of 14 amino acids. The germline V and J ends were trimmed by 3 bases and 2 bases, with 13 bases remaining between them. The germline CDR1 and CDR2 sequences are DFQATT and SNEGSKA (reference sequence). The chain's CDR3 is CSASPGQMNYGYTF. CDR3 coding DNA: TGCAGTGCTAGTCCCGGACAGATGAACTATGGCTACACCTTC.

The genes are TRBV7-6 and TRBJ2-7; D is possibly TRBD2 (5 bases). Germline CDR1 SGHVS, CDR2 FNYEAQ. The CDR3 has 15 amino acids. The ends were cut back, 2 bases at V and 3 bases at J, with 14 bases in the middle. The CDR3 loop reads CASSLQRGQFYEQYF. DNA for the CDR3: TGTGCCAGCAGCTTACAAAGAGGGCAGTTCTACGAGCAGTACTTC. Filled out from reference TRBV7-6 and TRBJ2-7, the complete variable domain reads GAGVSQSPRYKVTKRGQDVALRCDPISGHVSLYWYRQALGQGPEFLTYFNYEAQQDKSGLPNDRFSAERPEGSISTLTIQRTEQRDSAMYRCASSLQRGQFYEQYFGPGTRLTVT.

The CDR3 DNA follows: TGTGCCAGCTCAGAGGGACAGGCGAACAATCAGCCCCAGCATTTT. This codes for CASSEGQANNQPQHF. This chain links TRBV18 with TRBJ1-5; TRBD1 aligns across 8 bases. V was clipped by 5 bases and J by 3 bases; unmatched bases: 6. Germline CDR1 KGHSH, CDR2 LQKENI. There are 15 residues in the CDR3.

Only one count was recorded for this clone. The rearrangement links TRBV5-4 to TRBJ1-1; D is perhaps TRBD1 (5 bases). V was shortened by 2 bases and J by 1 base, with 12 bases between the two germline ends. The CDR3 loop spans 15 amino acids. Germline CDR1 is SGHNT and CDR2 is YYREEE (reference sequence). CDR3 DNA: TGTGCCAGCAGCTTACCAGGGTTTAGGAACACTGAAGCTTTCTTT. Translation: CASSLPGFRNTEAFF.

This clone came up a few times. The rearrangement joins TRBV2 to TRBJ1-5; D uncertain. The V end lost 4 bases, the J end lost 3 bases, and 10 bases lay between the germline ends. This CDR3 region has 14 residues. The V gene's germline CDR1 is SNHLY and CDR2 FYNNEI. Here the CDR3 DNA reads TGTGCCAGCAGTGCCCAGGTGACCAATCAGCCCCAGCATTTT. Its translation is CASSAQVTNQPQHF.

The chain carries TRBV5-4 and TRBJ2-2; 8 nucleotides agree with TRBD2. CDR1 is SGHNT, CDR2 YYREEE, per germline (reference sequence). J gave up 1 base and V 0 bases, and 2 bases lay outside the gene matches. This CDR3 comprises 16 residues. CDR3 in amino acids: CASSLGLAMNTGELFF. The CDR3 DNA is TGTGCCAGCAGCTTGGGACTAGCGATGAACACCGGGGAGCTGTTTTTT.

The chain combines TRBV4-2 with TRBJ2-2; 9 bases are shared with TRBD1. This CDR3 is 16 amino acids long. Germline values: CDR1 LGHNA, CDR2 YNFKEQ. With V trimmed by 4 bases and J by 3 bases, 6 bases remained unmatched. CDR3 sequence reads: CASSRETGGDTGELFF. As DNA, the CDR3 is TGTGCCAGCAGCCGAGAGACAGGGGGGGACACCGGGGAGCTGTTTTTT.

The chain employs TRBV5-1 and TRBJ1-2; TRBD1 matches at 9 bases. V gave up 4 bases and J gave up 5 bases; unmatched junction bases: 9. The germline V gene encodes CDR1 SGHRS and CDR2 YFSETQ. CDR3 length: 15 residues. CDR3: CASSASGTGKYGYTF. CDR3 DNA sequence: TGCGCCAGCAGCGCCTCCGGGACAGGGAAATATGGCTACACCTTC.